This TCR beta chain was captured in a study of tumor-infiltrating lymphocytes in primary liver carcinoma. Study-wide results and limits: Tumor region pairs outstripped tumor-adjacent and tumor-blood pairs in overlap. Tumor samples exhibited a significantly greater top-250-clone fraction than blood samples (p = 0.039).

This CDR3 has 14 residues. The germline V gene encodes CDR1 SGHAT and CDR2 FQDESV (reference sequence). A word on this clonotype: The antigen is not known. The conserved closing phenylalanine or tryptophan is absent in this CDR3, likely reflecting a read error.

Germline DNA was extracted alongside blood RNA, which was obtained from unsorted whole blood. TCR beta cDNA was reverse-transcribed from approximately 0.45 ug of total RNA. The reaction used a constant-region primer and ProtoScript II reverse transcriptase. Slightly modified ARM-PCR served as the procedure for the TCR beta libraries. These libraries came from three rounds of nested multiplex PCR. Running 9 to 11 cycles apiece, the first two PCR rounds relied on TRBV1-TRBV30 forward primers together with a C-beta reverse primer. TCRdb recomputed calls from the multiplex PCR reads with MiXCR, one row per CDR3 protein. Of about 210,000 distinct CDR3 sequences listed, around 60% were seen once; the top ten hold approximately 6.5%.

V is TRBV11-1 and J is TRBJ2-3; 10 bases are a match to TRBD2. Sequenced: peripheral blood. The origin of this receptor is a woman aged 60-75 years with primary liver carcinoma and hepatitis B virus infection. In DNA form, the CDR3 reads TGTGCCAGCAGCCTAGCGGGAGGCACAGATACGCAGTATTCT. Residues: CASSLAGGTDTQYS.